Listed here are 6 T cell receptor beta chains from one sample, sequenced in a study of blood T cells in healthy people across ages. It was with a sample-barcoded 5' primer and a J-beta primer mix that a second PCR of roughly 7 to 12 cycles was run. In TCRdb, the 5' RACE reads were re-called with MiXCR into one record per CDR3 protein. The sample includes 1.5 million or so distinct CDR3 sequences, approximately 39% of them seen just once. Sequencing was done on a sample of blood. These receptors came from a woman between 18 and 29 years old in good health.

This clonotype has only a few counts. The V gene is TRBV4-1, the J gene TRBJ2-1; perhaps TRBD1 as D (7 bases). The CDR3 runs 15 residues. Per germline, CDR1 MGHRA and CDR2 YSYEKL. V was cut by 3 bases and J by 9 bases, with 18 bases left in between. CDR3 sequence (DNA): TGCGCCAGCAGCCACCCCAGGGGGGAGAGCAGTGAGCAGTTCTTC. Its protein product is CASSHPRGESSEQFF.

This chain joins TRBV6-2 or TRBV6-3 and TRBJ2-4; D is unresolved. The J call is in doubt because the DNA end fits TRBJ2-5 better. The CDR3 spans 12 residues. Germline CDR1 is MNHEY and CDR2 is SVGEGT. CDR3 residues: CASSFVPETQYF. The CDR3 DNA is TGTGCCAGCAGTTTCGTGCCAGAGACCCAGTACTTC.

The rearrangement uses TRBV5-1 and TRBJ1-1; D gene unclear. V dropped 4 bases and J dropped 4 bases, with 11 bases sitting between them. Germline V gene data show CDR1 as SGHRS and CDR2 as YFSETQ. This CDR3 has 13 amino acids. The CDR3 sequence: CASSGLLGTEAFF. The CDR3 nucleotides read TGCGCCAGCAGCGGGTTACTAGGCACTGAAGCTTTCTTT.

The chain is built from TRBV20-1 and TRBJ2-4; 8 nucleotides line up with TRBD2. The junction had 20 bases not matched to a gene; V was cut back by 5 bases and J by 2 bases. Germline V gene data show CDR1 as DFQATT and CDR2 as SNEGSKA (reference sequence). The CDR3 runs 19 residues. In DNA, the CDR3 is TGCAGTGCTCTCAAAGAAGGCGGGGGGCCCCTACGGTCCAAAAACATTCAGTACTTC. This sequence encodes CSALKEGGGPLRSKNIQYF.

This clonotype has more than one count but fewer than ten. This chain uses TRBV7-2 with TRBJ2-4; 10 nucleotides match TRBD1. The CDR3 extends over 11 amino acids. V dropped 10 bases and J dropped 8; count of bases not matched to a gene: 2. CDR1 SGHTA and CDR2 FQGNSA come from the germline V gene. The CDR3 reads CATGQGDIQYF. CDR3 nucleotides: TGTGCCACTGGACAGGGGGACATTCAGTACTTC.

This clonotype was found a few times. V is TRBV27 and J is TRBJ1-2; D is undetermined. The V gene lost 4 bases and the J gene lost 8 bases, with 11 bases spanning the gap. The germline V gene has CDR1 MNHEY and CDR2 SMNVEV (reference sequence). The CDR3 sequence is 12 residues long. In DNA, the CDR3 is TGTGCCAGCAGTTCGGTTGGTGGGGGCTACACCTTC. Residues: CASSSVGGGYTF.